The 17 T cell receptor beta chains given below trace back to one sample, sequenced in a study of blood T cell repertoires in COVID-19. Assay used: immunoSEQ multiplex PCR; TCRdb lists only in-frame clones, some missing. Found here are 15,000 to 20,000 clones, 91% of them singletons; the top ten hold roughly 4%. Sequenced sample: peripheral blood. The receptors stem from a human donor in a cohort sampled during active COVID-19.

The J gene is TRBJ1-5, the V gene TRBV6-1; 9 nucleotides match TRBD1. This CDR3 has 14 residues. From germline, CDR1 is MNHNS and CDR2 SASEGT. V dropped 3 bases and J dropped 4; count of bases not matched to a gene: 1. The DNA of the CDR3 is TGTGCCAGCAGTGAGGGACAGGGTAATCAGCCCCAGCATTTT. The encoded protein is CASSEGQGNQPQHF.

The V gene is TRBV6-5, the J gene TRBJ2-4, with D possibly TRBD2 on 5 matching bases. The CDR3 covers 14 residues. Deletions cut 6 bases from V and 0 bases from J, with 9 bases between. CDR1 and CDR2 (germline): MNHEY, SVGAGI. CDR3 protein: CASRPGLAKNIQYF. The CDR3 bases are TGTGCCAGCAGACCCGGACTAGCCAAAAACATTCAGTACTTC.

This chain joins TRBV7-2 and TRBJ2-2; D perhaps matches TRBD1 (6 bases). V lost 4 bases, J lost 1 base, and 19 bases lay in between. The CDR3 length is 18 residues. The germline V gene encodes CDR1 SGHTA and CDR2 FQGNSA. CDR3 in amino acids: CASSSPHYRVGNTGELFF. CDR3 nucleotide sequence: TGTGCCAGCAGCTCCCCGCACTACAGGGTAGGGAACACCGGGGAGCTGTTTTTT.

This sequence joins TRBV28 and TRBJ1-1, with a weak D call TRBD1 (5 bases). CDR1 and CDR2 from the germline V gene are MDHEN and SYDVKM. This CDR3 has 13 residues. V gave up 6 bases and J gave up 3 bases, with 11 bases separating them. The DNA for the CDR3 is TGTGCCAGCAGGGGGGGAAGGTACACTGAAGCTTTCTTT. Residues: CASRGGRYTEAFF.

The rearrangement links TRBV3-1 (or the pseudogene TRBV3-2) to TRBJ1-6; TRBD1 might be the D (5 bases). This CDR3 has 16 residues. Germline-derived CDR1 and CDR2 are LGHDT and YNNKEL (reference sequence). V shed 1 base and J shed 8 bases, with 15 bases lying between them. CDR3 sequence reads: CASSQGWGGAYSPLHF. The CDR3, as DNA: TGTGCCAGCAGCCAAGGATGGGGCGGGGCTTATTCACCCCTCCACTTT.

V is TRBV7-3 and J is TRBJ2-5; D gene uncertain. The V end lost 8 bases, the J end lost 2 bases, and 21 bases lay between the germline ends. The CDR3 loop spans 16 amino acids. Germline values: CDR1 SGHTA, CDR2 FQGTGA. The chain's CDR3 is CASLKAGGSNQETQYF. For the CDR3, the DNA is TGTGCCAGCTTAAAAGCTGGCGGATCGAATCAAGAGACCCAGTACTTC.

The gene calls are TRBV18 and TRBJ2-7, with 9 bases fitting TRBD1. Trimming took 5 bases from V and 5 from J; bases not matched to a gene: 10. CDR1 is KGHSH and CDR2 is LQKENI in the germline V gene. There are 15 residues in the CDR3. The CDR3 nucleotides are TGTGCCAGCTCAATAGGACAGGGGAACCCCAACGAGCAGTACGTC. Translation gives CASSIGQGNPNEQYV.

This clone appeared a single time. The V and J genes are TRBV19 and TRBJ2-3, with TRBD2 matching over 10 bases. The germline V gene encodes CDR1 LNHDA and CDR2 SQIVND (reference sequence). Unmatched junction bases numbered 9, after V lost 10 bases and J lost 2 bases. The CDR3 runs 15 residues. The CDR3 DNA reads TGTGCCACTACCCGCGGACTAGCGGACACAGATACGCAGTATTTT. It yields the protein CATTRGLADTDTQYF.

The rearrangement uses TRBV30 and TRBJ1-6; the D is unclear. The CDR3 has 16 amino acids. CDR1 and CDR2 (germline): GTSNPN, SVGIG (reference sequence). V lost 1 base and J lost 0, with 10 bases in between. CDR3 in DNA: TGTGCCTGGAGTGAGAAGTCGAGCTCCTATAATTCACCCCTCCACTTT. It is translated as CAWSEKSSSYNSPLHF.

The chain combines TRBV25-1 with TRBJ2-2, with D perhaps matching TRBD2 (6 bases). The length of the CDR3 is 14 residues. CDR1 and CDR2 (germline): MGHDK, SYGVNS. Trimming pared 7 bases from V and 3 bases from J, leaving 12 bases between. The CDR3 region has the DNA TGTGCCAGCACAGGTAGCGGCTACACCGGGGAGCTGTTTTTT. Translated: CASTGSGYTGELFF.

The CDR3 coding sequence is TGTGCCAGCAGCCCGCGCCCCCCTAGTAGCACAGATACGCAGTATTTT. This sequence encodes CASSPRPPSSTDTQYF. The V call is TRBV7-2, the J call TRBJ2-3; no firm D call. In germline, CDR1 is SGHTA, CDR2 FQGNSA. V gave up 5 bases and J gave up 0 bases, with 15 bases separating them. The CDR3 consists of 16 residues.

The V and J genes are TRBV3-1 (or the pseudogene TRBV3-2) and TRBJ2-2; 12 nucleotides agree with TRBD1. There are 17 residues in the CDR3. With 6 bases clipped from V and 8 bases from J, the junction kept 13 bases outside the gene matches. Germline V gene lookup returns CDR1 LGHDT and CDR2 YNNKEL (reference sequence). CDR3 in DNA: TGTGCCAGCAGTCCTAACCCGGGACAGGGGGCGTTTGGGGAGCTGTTTTTT. Translation: CASSPNPGQGAFGELFF.

In this sample, this clone turned up once. The rearrangement links TRBV6-2 or TRBV6-3 to TRBJ2-1; 11 bases agree with TRBD2. This CDR3 is built from 16 residues. V shed 6 bases and J 10 bases; nucleotides not matched to a gene: 14. The germline CDR1 and CDR2 sequences are MNHEY and SVGEGT. The CDR3 DNA is TGTGCCAGCAGCCCGGGACTAGCGGACCCGCCGAGGGAGCAGTTCTTC. It encodes CASSPGLADPPREQFF.

This chain uses TRBV5-5 with TRBJ1-4, with D unclear. CDR1 and CDR2 from the germline V gene are SGHKS and YYEKEE (reference sequence). V lost 6 bases and J 0 bases, leaving 24 bases between the germline ends. The CDR3 is 19 residues long. The chain's CDR3 is CASTWERRDTLATNEKLFF. CDR3 nucleotide sequence: TGTGCCAGCACCTGGGAGAGGAGAGACACTCTTGCAACTAATGAAAAACTGTTTTTT.

This clone was counted once. The chain employs TRBV7-3 and TRBJ2-7; 8 bases align to TRBD1. This CDR3 is built from 13 residues. V lost 5 bases and J lost 6; bases outside the gene matches: 6. Germline assignment: CDR1 SGHTA and CDR2 FQGTGA. CDR3: CASSPGTGGEQYF. CDR3 sequence (DNA): TGTGCCAGCAGCCCCGGGACAGGCGGCGAGCAGTACTTC.

The chain carries TRBV6-2 or TRBV6-3 and TRBJ2-3; TRBD1 aligns across 7 bases. This CDR3 is 15 amino acids long. V lost 6 bases to trimming and J lost 2 bases; unmatched junction nucleotides: 8. Germline V gene sequence: CDR1 MNHEY, CDR2 SVGEGT. CDR3 DNA: TGTGCCAGCAGCCCCAAGGGGGCCCTCACAGATACGCAGTATTTT. Its protein product is CASSPKGALTDTQYF.

The chain joins TRBV6-2 or TRBV6-3 to TRBJ1-2, with D perhaps TRBD1 (6 bases). From germline, CDR1 is MNHEY and CDR2 SVGEGT. This CDR3 is 15 amino acids long. Trimming left V 2 bases short and J 3 bases short, with 13 bases between. The CDR3 coding sequence is TGTGCCAGCAGTTACCCCCGCCGGACAGACTATGGCTACACCTTC. Translating it yields CASSYPRRTDYGYTF.